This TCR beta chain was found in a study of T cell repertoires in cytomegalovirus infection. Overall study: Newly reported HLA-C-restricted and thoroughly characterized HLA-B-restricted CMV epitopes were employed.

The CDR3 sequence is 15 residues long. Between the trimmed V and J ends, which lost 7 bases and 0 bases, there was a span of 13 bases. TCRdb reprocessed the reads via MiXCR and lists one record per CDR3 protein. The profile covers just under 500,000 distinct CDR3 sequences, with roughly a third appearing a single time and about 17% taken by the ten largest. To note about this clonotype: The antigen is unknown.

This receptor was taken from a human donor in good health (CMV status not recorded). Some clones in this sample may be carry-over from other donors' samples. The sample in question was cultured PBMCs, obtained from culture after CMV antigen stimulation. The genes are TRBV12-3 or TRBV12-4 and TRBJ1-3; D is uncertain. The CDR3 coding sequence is TGTGCCAGCACCTTAAGAGGACTCTCTGGAAACACCATATATTTT. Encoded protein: CASTLRGLSGNTIYF.